Presented here are 25 T cell receptor beta chains from one specimen sequenced in a study of T-cell memory formation after mild COVID-19 (dated by TCRdb to about 2021). The library was made by 5' RACE. Sequenced on an Illumina NovaSeq 6000. TCRdb reanalyzed the raw reads on its own, using fastp at Q25 for trimming and MiXCR for clone calling, and kept in-frame beta chains. Every distinct CDR3 protein forms one entry, paired with its most common genes and DNA. The sample table lists 150,000 or so distinct CDR3 sequences, about 14% of them with a count of one. Around an eighth of the sample is held by the ten biggest clonotypes. The sample was PBMCs or a T cell subset sorted from them (not recorded which). The source is an adult woman who had mild COVID-19 (a few samples of this study predate the infection). The sample titles of this study are shuffled in the database, so cell type and time point are left out; the donor was told from shared clones.

This clonotype was seen at least ten times. The chain employs TRBV12-3 or TRBV12-4 and TRBJ2-7; 12 bases map to TRBD1. The ends lost 6 bases at V and 6 bases at J; junction bases unmatched: 6. The CDR3 contains 14 residues. DNA for the CDR3: TGTGCCAGCAGGAGGGGACAGGGGGCAGGCGAGCAGTACTTC. This encodes CASRRGQGAGEQYF.

This clonotype has at least ten counts. This chain connects TRBV19 to TRBJ2-3; 11 positions agree with TRBD2. This CDR3 is built from 15 residues. Germline CDR1 and CDR2: LNHDA and SQIVND (reference sequence). The CDR3 DNA follows: TGTGCGACAAAAGTGGTAGCGGGAGGGTCCGATACGCAGTATTTT. Amino acids: CATKVVAGGSDTQYF. The variable domain in full, completed from reference TRBV19 and TRBJ2-3, reads DGGITQSPKYLFRKEGQNVTLSCEQNLNHDAMYWYRQDPGQGLRLIYYSQIVNDFQKGDIAEGYSVSREKKESFPLTVTSAQKNPTAFYLCATKVVAGGSDTQYFGPGTRLTVL.

The chain combines TRBV14 with TRBJ2-3, with TRBD2 matching 9 bases. V shed 0 bases, J shed 1 base, and the junction held 14 bases outside the gene matches. Germline loops: CDR1 SGHDN, CDR2 FVKESK. The CDR3 contains 20 residues. The chain's CDR3 is CASSQEQPGLAMIGTDTQYF. The CDR3 DNA follows: TGTGCCAGCAGCCAAGAGCAACCGGGACTAGCAATGATTGGCACAGATACGCAGTATTTT.

The rearrangement uses TRBV5-1 and TRBJ1-6; 7 bases are shared with TRBD1. The trim removed 4 bases at V and 10 bases at J, leaving 8 bases unmatched. Looked up from germline, CDR1 is SGHRS and CDR2 is YFSETQ. This CDR3 is 14 amino acids long. CDR3 DNA sequence: TGCGCCAGCAGCCCGGGACAGAGGGACTCACCCCTCCACTTT. It specifies CASSPGQRDSPLHF. The full variable domain, its missing parts supplied by reference TRBV5-1 and TRBJ1-6, is KAGVTQTPRYLIKTRGQQVTLSCSPISGHRSVSWYQQTPGQGLQFLFEYFSETQRNKGNFPGRFSGRQFSNSRSEMNVSTLELGDSALYLCASSPGQRDSPLHFGNGTRLTVT.

This clonotype was detected a few times. J is TRBJ2-2 and V is TRBV29-1; TRBD1 might be the D (5 bases). With 6 bases removed from V and 1 base from J, the gap between germline ends came to 9 bases. CDR3 length: 13 amino acids. Germline V gives CDR1 SQVTM, CDR2 ANQGSEA. The CDR3 DNA follows: TGCAGCGTAGACGGACAGAACACCGGGGAGCTGTTTTTT. It translates to CSVDGQNTGELFF.

This chain uses TRBV19 with TRBJ2-1; D call uncertain. The CDR3 covers 15 residues. V was shortened by 4 bases and J by 0 bases, with 10 bases between the two germline ends. Looked up from germline, CDR1 is LNHDA and CDR2 is SQIVND (reference sequence). The CDR3, as DNA: TGTGCCAGTAGTAGCAGACTTTTCTCCTACAATGAGCAGTTCTTC. This gives the protein CASSSRLFSYNEQFF.

This clonotype was recorded a few times. V is TRBV7-2 and J is TRBJ2-7; no firm D call. With 5 bases removed from V and 2 bases from J, the gap between germline ends came to 7 bases. Looked up from germline, CDR1 is SGHTA and CDR2 is FQGNSA. This CDR3 spans 12 amino acids. DNA of the CDR3: TGTGCCAGCAGCCCTCGCCCCTACGAGCAGTACTTC. Translation gives CASSPRPYEQYF. Full variable domain (remainder filled in from reference TRBV7-2 and TRBJ2-7): GAGVSQSPSNKVTEKGKDVELRCDPISGHTALYWYRQSLGQGLEFLIYFQGNSAPDKSGLPSDRFSAERTGGSVSTLTIQRTQQEDSAVYLCASSPRPYEQYFGPGTRLTVT.

This clonotype was detected a few times. V is TRBV7-2 and J is TRBJ2-7; perhaps TRBD2 as D (5 bases). Germline CDR1 SGHTA, CDR2 FQGNSA. The CDR3 runs 13 residues. The V and J ends lost 2 bases and 6 bases respectively, with 11 bases between them. This CDR3 is CASSLSGFVEQYF. The CDR3 DNA follows: TGTGCCAGCAGCTTATCGGGGTTCGTCGAGCAGTACTTC.

V gene TRBV5-1 combines with J gene TRBJ2-1; D is unclear. Germline lookup yields CDR1 SGHRS and CDR2 YFSETQ. There are 12 residues in the CDR3. Trimming took 5 bases from V and 8 from J, leaving 11 bases between them. CDR3 residues: CASSEGFDEQFF. The CDR3 region has the DNA TGCGCCAGCAGTGAAGGGTTCGATGAGCAGTTCTTC.

This clonotype was picked up a small number of times. CDR3 sequence: CASSSGPLYNEQFF. The CDR3 DNA follows: TGTGCCAGCAGCTCCGGCCCCCTCTACAATGAGCAGTTCTTC. The rearrangement links TRBV11-2 to TRBJ2-1, with D unresolved. CDR3 size: 14 residues. Germline V gene sequence: CDR1 SGHAT, CDR2 FQNNGV. V dropped 4 bases and J dropped 3 bases, with 10 bases sitting between them. Variable domain in full (rest from reference TRBV11-2 and TRBJ2-1): EAGVAQSPRYKIIEKRQSVAFWCNPISGHATLYWYQQILGQGPKLLIQFQNNGVVDDSQLPKDRFSAERLKGVDSTLKIQPAKLEDSAVYLCASSSGPLYNEQFFGPGTRLTVL.

This clonotype was detected many times. V is TRBV5-1 and J is TRBJ1-2; D is ambiguous. Trimming removed 0 bases from V and 6 bases from J, with 15 bases in between. Germline CDR1 reads SGHRS; CDR2 reads YFSETQ. The CDR3 totals 15 residues. The CDR3 DNA reads TGCGCCAGCAGCTTGGAGCTCCCGGGAGGCCATGGCTACACCTTC. This sequence encodes CASSLELPGGHGYTF.

This clonotype was seen at least ten times. This chain links TRBV6-5 with TRBJ2-7; D uncertain. V gave up 6 bases and J gave up 0 bases, with 9 bases separating them. Germline V gene data show CDR1 as MNHEY and CDR2 as SVGAGI. This CDR3 region has 13 residues. CDR3 nucleotide sequence: TGTGCCAGCAGCGATCACAGCTCCTACGAGCAGTACTTC. Amino acid sequence: CASSDHSSYEQYF.

The rearrangement uses TRBV12-3 or TRBV12-4 and TRBJ2-1, with 8 bases aligning to TRBD2. V lost 4 bases, J lost 3 bases, and 5 bases stayed unmatched. The CDR3 covers 15 residues. The DNA for the CDR3 is TGTGCCAGCAGTTCCCGGACTAGCTACTACAATGAGCAGTTCTTC. This encodes CASSSRTSYYNEQFF.

This chain's CDR3 is CASSSPDSPNEQFF. DNA of the CDR3: TGTGCCAGCAGTTCCCCCGACAGTCCCAATGAGCAGTTCTTC. The gene calls are TRBV12-3 or TRBV12-4 and TRBJ2-1; the D gene is possibly TRBD1 (5 bases). Deletions cut 4 bases from V and 6 bases from J, with 13 bases between. This CDR3 is 14 amino acids long.

CDR3 amino acids: CASTPPGGIYEQYF. Here the CDR3 DNA reads TGTGCCAGCACCCCCCCCGGGGGGATCTACGAGCAGTACTTC. This chain uses TRBV6-5 with TRBJ2-7, with 7 bases that match TRBD2. Unmatched junction bases numbered 9, after V lost 7 bases and J lost 3 bases. The CDR3 loop spans 14 amino acids. Germline assignment: CDR1 MNHEY and CDR2 SVGAGI.

This clonotype was detected only a few times. The rearrangement links TRBV9 to TRBJ2-2; D is uncertain. This CDR3 has 15 residues. Trimming left V 1 base short and J 1 base short, with 8 bases between. Germline lookup yields CDR1 SGDLS and CDR2 YYNGEE. The CDR3 sequence: CASSVYYMNTGELFF. DNA for the CDR3: TGTGCCAGCAGCGTATACTACATGAACACCGGGGAGCTGTTTTTT.

The gene calls are TRBV24-1 and TRBJ2-3; TRBD2 matches 7 bases. V lost 2 bases and J lost 0; bases outside the gene matches: 10. CDR3 length: 18 amino acids. CDR1 and CDR2 from the germline V gene are KGHDR and SFDVKD. CDR3 DNA: TGTGCCACCAGTGATTCCTTGCTAGCGGAGGGGAGCACAGATACGCAGTATTTT. It encodes CATSDSLLAEGSTDTQYF.

This clonotype has more than one count but fewer than ten. J is TRBJ2-7 and V is TRBV12-3 or TRBV12-4, with 7 bases that match TRBD1. V trimming: 6 bases; J trimming: 2 bases; junction bases outside the gene matches: 10. The CDR3 extends over 15 amino acids. CDR3 nucleotides: TGTGCCAGCAGGAAAGGGACAGAATTTCCCTACGAGCAGTACTTC. As protein: CASRKGTEFPYEQYF.

This clonotype appeared a few times. The chain combines TRBV21-1 with TRBJ2-6; TRBD1 reflects the table's D call only, with no check against the DNA. TRBV21-1 is a pseudogene locus. The CDR3 is 18 amino acids. The CDR3 region has the DNA TGTGCCAGCAGCATCCGGGACAGGAACCACTCTGGGGCCAACGTCCTGACTTTC. It specifies CASSIRDRNHSGANVLTF.

The rearrangement links TRBV19 to TRBJ2-5; D is ambiguous. CDR1 LNHDA and CDR2 SQIVND come from the germline V gene (reference sequence). The germline V and J ends were trimmed by 5 bases and 5 bases, with 12 bases remaining between them. The CDR3 is 13 amino acids. The CDR3 protein is CASSLSVLETQYF. Written as DNA, the CDR3 is TGTGCCAGTAGTTTATCGGTCTTGGAGACCCAGTACTTC.

In nucleotides, the CDR3 is TGTGCCACCAGTGACCCCGACAGGAGCTATGGCTACACCTTC. Protein product: CATSDPDRSYGYTF. The chain joins TRBV24-1 to TRBJ1-2, with D maybe TRBD1 (6 bases). Trimming removed 4 bases from V and 4 bases from J, with 12 bases in between. This CDR3 region has 14 residues. From germline, CDR1 is KGHDR and CDR2 SFDVKD.

This clonotype was seen more than once but under ten times. V is TRBV19 and J is TRBJ1-1; no clear D gene. The V end was cut by 5 bases, the J end by 1 base, with 11 bases between. The V gene's germline CDR1 is LNHDA and CDR2 SQIVND (reference sequence). The CDR3 runs 14 residues. The CDR3 is CASSAMTANTEAFF. CDR3 bases: TGTGCCAGTAGTGCCATGACGGCGAACACTGAAGCTTTCTTT.

This clonotype came up a few times. The chain combines TRBV30 with TRBJ2-2; tentatively, D is TRBD1 (5 bases). The germline CDR1 and CDR2 sequences are GTSNPN and SVGIG (reference sequence). V was pared by 5 bases and J by 0 bases, with 10 bases between. The length of the CDR3 is 14 residues. The CDR3 DNA reads as TGTGCCTGGCGGACAATTACGAACACCGGGGAGCTGTTTTTT. Translating gives CAWRTITNTGELFF.

This clonotype was observed a handful of times. The J gene is TRBJ2-5, the V gene TRBV7-6; TRBD1 or TRBD2 may be the D gene (5 bases each). Between the trimmed V and J ends, which lost 2 bases and 5 bases, there was a span of 15 bases. Germline V gene sequence: CDR1 SGHVS, CDR2 FNYEAQ. The CDR3 runs 15 residues. The DNA for the CDR3 is TGTGCCAGCAGCTTAATTAGGGGTCCGGGGGAGACCCAGTACTTC. It codes for CASSLIRGPGETQYF.

Only a few counts were recorded for this clonotype. V is TRBV11-1 and J is TRBJ2-2, with D possibly being TRBD2 (5 bases). Trimming left V 4 bases short and J 2 bases short, with 20 bases between. The CDR3 runs 18 residues. Germline V gene data show CDR1 as SGHAT and CDR2 as FQDESV (reference sequence). CDR3 DNA: TGTGCCAGCAGCTCGAGAGGGCGGTTCACCAGTAACACCGGGGAGCTGTTTTTT. Its translation: CASSSRGRFTSNTGELFF.